Included here is one T cell receptor (beta chain) sequence, with context. Its antigen is unknown. Qualities for individual bases were not recorded, and no much larger clone is one base off. The data were taken from a study of blood T cells in healthy people across ages (dated by TCRdb to between 2014 and 2016). Some background on the complete study: In model experiments, template switching captured roughly one uniquely barcoded TCR beta cDNA molecule for every two T cells. Four age groups were formed from the donors: young (average about 15 years), middle-aged (approximately 41), aged (over 55) and long-lived (around 80). Using deep sequencing normalized with unique cDNA molecular identifiers, the study measured how TCR beta repertoire diversity changes with age. Using the same blood draw, the study looked at two additional independent replicas of 1 million unique cDNA reads for two donors, one aged 18 to 29 and the other aged 80 or older. Study-level results and caveats: There was a strong correlation between observed TCR beta diversity and the percentage of naive T cells measured by flow cytometry. Observed TCR beta diversity per million T cells fell roughly linearly with age, and a significant reduction was already apparent by age around 44. Estimates of total diversity from one million sequenced T cells were regarded as lower bounds and underestimates. Because profiling used bulk unsorted PBMCs, naive and antigen-experienced compartments could not be compared conclusively. Donor CMV infection status was unknown, potentially confounding age-related changes in expanded clonotypes. The long-lived group showed more naive CD4+ T cells, fewer expanded clones and increased TCR diversity than the aged group, suggesting age selection.

Receptors were amplified or captured by 5' RACE. Sequencing instrument: Illumina HiSeq 2500. A second PCR of about 6 to 11 cycles was run with a J-beta primer mix and a sample-barcoded 5' primer. A template-switch 5' adaptor carrying 12 random nucleotides introduced a unique molecular identifier onto each TCR beta cDNA molecule. Each sample yielded at least 3 million CDR3-containing paired-end reads. The Mint cDNA synthesis kit, primed by a TRBC-specific oligonucleotide, was used to synthesize first-strand cDNA from all RNA. All cDNA was treated with uracil-DNA glycosylase and then went through a first 18-cycle PCR with the universal primers M1SS and BC2_uni_R. Turning to the authors' computational methods: Each sample was normalized by randomly selecting 1 million high-quality reads, each carrying a distinct molecular identifier. Reads with shared molecular identifiers were discarded instead of being binned into consensus sequences. MiTCR, set to a Q25 quality threshold and the strictest error-elimination algorithm, was used for CDR3 identification, clonotype clustering and error correction. A nonparametric unseen species model with Euler transformation was used to estimate a lower bound on total TCR beta diversity. TCRdb's own reprocessing of the public reads used fastp at Q25 and MiXCR and kept productive beta chains. Each CDR3 protein appears once, grouped with its most common genes and DNA. None of the V and J calls come from the authors' own analysis; TCRdb made them. Counted in this sample were 600,000 to 850,000 distinct CDR3 sequences; roughly 25% of them appeared once. 9.4% of the sample is held by the ten biggest clonotypes.

The 40 or so donors, aged about 6 to 95 years, were systemically healthy Caucasian individuals from Russia. Each donor gave around 9 milliliters of peripheral blood, collected into EDTA-treated Vacutainer tubes. Ficoll-Paque density-gradient centrifugation was used to isolate PBMCs, with at least 6.5 million per sample. Trizol reagent was used to extract total RNA from PBMCs, with at least 6 micrograms per sample. For every donor, flow cytometry on a PBMC aliquot measured the percentage of naive CD45RAhigh/CD27high T cells. A distance of 9 bases separates the germline ends of V and J, which lose 7 bases and 0 bases respectively. The CDR3 spans 13 residues, from the cysteine through the phenylalanine. The only DNA kept is the CDR3, 39 bases in frame from the first base. This sample also belongs to another study, concerning T cells of mothers and their children. The second study, in turn, reports: The donors were nine systemically healthy Caucasian individuals, made up of three mothers and their six children. cDNA synthesis used all of the extracted RNA, with around 1.4 ug of RNA in each 15 ul reaction. In the second PCR, the M1S primer introduced both the sample barcodes and 2-4 random nucleotides. More than 9 million TCR beta CDR3 reads were obtained from each mother, and roughly 3 million reads were obtained from each child. In both related and unrelated pairs, thymic selection shapes the output of TCR recombination in a similar way, with inherited differences having only a minor effect. Normalized repertoire overlap was always found to be slightly, but never significantly, higher in related mother-child pairs than in unrelated mother-child pairs. Persistent microchimeric T cell clones were not detected, at a sensitivity of about 100 clones per million clonotypes. In the study, deep NGS was used to compare the TCR beta repertoires of mothers and children, and features distinguishing related mother-child pairs from unrelated individuals were sought. The mean age was roughly 40 +/- 4 years for the mothers and around 10 +/- 4 years for the children. After adapter ligation was performed with NEBNext reagents, the libraries were sequenced on an Illumina HiSeq 2000 with 100+100 nt paired-end reads. To prevent cross-contamination, the mother and child libraries were prepared one month apart and sequenced in separate runs. Between 500,000 and 2,000,000 distinct TCR beta clonotypes were identified per donor. Naive TCR beta clonotypes were estimated from low-frequency clonotypes matched to each donor's FACS-determined naive share, without sorting.

This receptor chain uses TRBV12-3 or TRBV12-4 and TRBJ2-5; the D gene is perhaps TRBD2, from 5 matching bases. This receptor was obtained from a boy under 18 in good health. Sequenced material: blood. The base sequence is TGTGCCAGCACCCCGGGGAACCAAGAGACCCAGTACTTC. Its coded protein is CASTPGNQETQYF.